This T cell receptor beta chain was captured by sequencing in a study of CD8+ T cells in alopecia areata. PBMCs served as the source from which CD4+ and CD8+ T cells were sorted. V lost 2 bases to trimming and J lost 5 bases; unmatched junction nucleotides: 5. From germline, CDR1 is MGHDK and CDR2 SYGVNS. The CDR3 is made up of 14 amino acids. cDNA prepared by RNA extraction and subsequent reverse transcription served as the template for sequencing. The table came from immunoSEQ multiplex PCR; TCRdb's copy has only in-frame clones and leaves some out. The table records 160,000 or so clones, 40% to 60% of them present only once. General study results and limits: Among the cells sequenced in scalp samples are also the resident alphabeta T cells of normal skin. Relative to mice, TCR sharing across patients was less clear, a difference possibly HLA-related. Affected scalp, especially in alopecia totalis/universalis, had a higher clonality than normal scalp did.

This clone was seen a handful of times. Its cognate antigen is unknown. The source is a human donor with alopecia areata. The chain joins TRBV25-1 to TRBJ2-5, with 7 bases that match TRBD2. The material was CD8+ T cells sorted from blood, obtained at week 0. The CDR3 is CASSEGGDGETQYF. CDR3 sequence (DNA): TGTGCCAGCAGTGAAGGGGGGGATGGCGAGACCCAGTACTTC.